Presented here are 18 T cell receptor beta chains from one specimen sequenced in a study of blood T cell repertoires in COVID-19. TCRdb keeps only in-frame clones here, not all; method: immunoSEQ multiplex PCR. The sample shows around 300,000 clones, 85% to 90% of them seen only once. Sequenced material: peripheral blood. The receptors were sampled from a woman aged 40 to 50 with acute or convalescent COVID-19.

V is TRBV9 and J is TRBJ1-2; D remains ambiguous. Germline CDR1 SGDLS, CDR2 YYNGEE. Trimming stripped 4 bases from V and 8 bases from J, with 39 bases between. The CDR3 loop spans 21 amino acids. The DNA for the CDR3 is TGTGCCAGCAGCTCCCCCGGGTTGGGTATCCTAGGAGGGAGCAGGCCCGGCGGCTACACCTTC. Protein: CASSSPGLGILGGSRPGGYTF.

This chain links TRBV25-1 with TRBJ1-2; D is perhaps TRBD1 (6 bases). CDR3 length equals 15 residues. Looked up from germline, CDR1 is MGHDK and CDR2 is SYGVNS. V lost 1 base, J lost 4 bases, and 13 bases lay in between. CDR3 sequence reads: CASSEWGPGGYGYTF. DNA for the CDR3: TGTGCCAGCAGTGAATGGGGGCCTGGGGGCTATGGCTACACCTTC.

The chain joins TRBV19 to TRBJ1-2; TRBD1 matches 12 bases. Trimming at V came to 9 bases and at J to 8 bases, leaving 19 bases not matched to a gene. This CDR3 region has 17 residues. Looked up from germline, CDR1 is LNHDA and CDR2 is SQIVND (reference sequence). CDR3 sequence: CASLSSRDRGRNMGYTF. In nucleotides, the CDR3 is TGTGCCAGCCTCTCCTCCCGGGACAGGGGGCGTAATATGGGCTACACCTTC.

The rearrangement links TRBV28 to TRBJ1-5; D possibly corresponds to TRBD1 (5 bases). Germline V CDR1 and CDR2: MDHEN, SYDVKM. Between the trimmed V and J ends, which lost 2 bases and 7 bases, there was a span of 21 bases. The CDR3 has 17 amino acids. The CDR3 protein is CASSLRGANSPRQPQHF. CDR3 nucleotides: TGTGCCAGCAGTTTAAGGGGCGCCAATTCCCCACGGCAGCCCCAGCATTTT.

The rearrangement joins TRBV10-3 to TRBJ2-2, with D possibly TRBD2 on 6 matching bases. Germline values: CDR1 ENHRY, CDR2 SYGVKD. V lost 3 bases to trimming and J lost 4 bases, with 9 bases between them. The CDR3 is made up of 14 amino acids. This chain's CDR3 is CAISDGRPTGELFF. CDR3 DNA: TGTGCCATCAGTGATGGGAGGCCCACCGGGGAGCTGTTTTTT.

The chain recombines TRBV28 with TRBJ1-1; TRBD1 matches at 8 bases. With 6 bases clipped from V and 0 bases from J, the junction kept 9 bases outside the gene matches. This CDR3 region has 16 residues. Germline V gene sequence: CDR1 MDHEN, CDR2 SYDVKM. The CDR3 loop reads CASRVLTGAVNTEAFF. The CDR3 coding sequence is TGTGCCAGCAGAGTACTGACAGGGGCGGTGAACACTGAAGCTTTCTTT.

The chain employs TRBV5-3 and TRBJ2-5; possibly TRBD1 for D (5 bases). TRBV5-3 is sorted into the ORF group, with uncertain function. V dropped 2 bases and J dropped 0 bases, with 17 bases sitting between them. This CDR3 contains 17 residues. CDR3 loop: CARSLRRVALDQETQYF. The CDR3 DNA follows: TGTGCCAGAAGCTTACGCAGGGTGGCCCTCGACCAAGAGACCCAGTACTTC.

This clone was detected only a few times. The V and J genes are TRBV5-5 and TRBJ1-1; 9 bases are shared with TRBD1. Germline V lookup: CDR1 SGHKS, CDR2 YYEKEE (reference sequence). Germline trimming cut 4 bases from V and 5 bases from J; bases unmatched to any gene: 9. The CDR3 loop spans 15 amino acids. The CDR3 loop reads CASSPGQGRGTEAFF. The CDR3, as DNA: TGTGCCAGCAGCCCCGGACAGGGGAGGGGGACTGAAGCTTTCTTT.

The chain combines TRBV11-2 with TRBJ2-1; TRBD1 agrees at 8 bases. The CDR3 spans 15 residues. V was pared by 6 bases and J by 4 bases, with 8 bases of the junction left unmatched. Germline lookup yields CDR1 SGHAT and CDR2 FQNNGV. The CDR3 sequence is CASRHTGGSYNEQFF. The CDR3 coding sequence is TGTGCCAGCAGGCATACAGGGGGATCTTACAATGAGCAGTTCTTC. The complete variable domain, with remaining parts taken from reference TRBV11-2 and TRBJ2-1, reads EAGVAQSPRYKIIEKRQSVAFWCNPISGHATLYWYQQILGQGPKLLIQFQNNGVVDDSQLPKDRFSAERLKGVDSTLKIQPAKLEDSAVYLCASRHTGGSYNEQFFGPGTRLTVL.

The chain carries TRBV7-9 and TRBJ1-1; D not resolved. The ends were cut back, 7 bases at V and 1 base at J, with 10 bases in the middle. The CDR3 covers 13 residues. Germline CDR1 is SEHNR and CDR2 is FQNEAQ (reference sequence). In DNA, the CDR3 is TGTGCCAGCACCCAAACATCGAACACTGAAGCTTTCTTT. This sequence encodes CASTQTSNTEAFF.

This chain connects TRBV7-2 to TRBJ2-7; perhaps TRBD1 as D (6 bases). CDR3 length: 13 residues. Looked up from germline, CDR1 is SGHTA and CDR2 is FQGNSA. V was shortened by 5 bases and J by 3 bases, with 11 bases between the two germline ends. The CDR3 loop reads CASSRSRGYEQYV. The CDR3 DNA reads TGTGCCAGCAGCCGATCCAGGGGCTACGAGCAGTACGTC.

The genes are TRBV3-1 (or the pseudogene TRBV3-2) and TRBJ1-1; maybe TRBD1 (6 bases). The CDR3 consists of 16 residues. Germline V CDR1 and CDR2: LGHDT, YNNKEL (reference sequence). Trimming left V 4 bases short and J 2 bases short, with 17 bases between. DNA of the CDR3: TGTGCCAGCAGCCCACAAGGCGACAGGCCTAACACTGAAGCTTTCTTT. This gives the protein CASSPQGDRPNTEAFF.

As for this clone: One end of the junction varies from germline; a read error may be responsible. This chain uses TRBV5-1 with TRBJ2-3, with 9 bases identical to TRBD2. Looked up from germline, CDR1 is SGHRS and CDR2 is YFSETQ. This CDR3 has 16 amino acids. DNA of the CDR3: TGCGCCCGCAGCTGGGGGGCGGGGGGGCCGCGAGATACGCAGTATTTT. This encodes CARSWGAGGPRDTQYF.

The chain combines TRBV5-4 with TRBJ1-1; the D is unclear. The V and J ends lost 0 bases and 4 bases respectively, with 13 bases between them. CDR3 length equals 15 residues. Germline loops: CDR1 SGHNT, CDR2 YYREEE (reference sequence). The CDR3 nucleotides read TGTGCCAGCAGCTTGGGTGTTCGGGGTCCCACTGAAGCTTTCTTT. It yields the protein CASSLGVRGPTEAFF.

Remarks on this clone: This sample includes further DNA sequences coding for the same CDR3. Here the CDR3 reads CASSGQGSYGYTF. In nucleotides, the CDR3 is TGTGCCAGCAGTGGACAGGGAAGCTATGGCTACACCTTC. This chain uses TRBV2 with TRBJ1-2, with 7 bases matching TRBD1. V shed 4 bases and J 4 bases; nucleotides not matched to a gene: 3. Germline CDR1 SNHLY, CDR2 FYNNEI. The CDR3 runs to 13 residues.

The chain uses TRBV29-1 and TRBJ1-2, with D uncertain. CDR3 size: 10 residues. Trimming took off 5 bases at V and 3 bases at J, with 4 bases between the two ends. CDR1 is SQVTM, CDR2 ANQGSEA, per germline. The CDR3 sequence: CSVLDYGYTF. In nucleotides, the CDR3 is TGCAGCGTTCTCGACTATGGCTACACCTTC.

The count of this clone is one. The same CDR3 can be traced to other DNA sequences in this sample. Written as DNA, the CDR3 is TGCGCCAGCAGCTTGGGACAGGATAATTCACCCCTCCACTTT. It yields the protein CASSLGQDNSPLHF. V and J are TRBV5-1 and TRBJ1-6, with D tentatively TRBD1 (6 bases). The CDR3 runs 14 residues. Germline loops: CDR1 SGHRS, CDR2 YFSETQ. V dropped 0 bases and J dropped 5 bases, with 6 bases sitting between them.

V and J are TRBV7-2 and TRBJ2-1; TRBD2 agrees at 9 bases. Trimming took 3 bases from V and 4 from J; bases not matched to a gene: 4. The CDR3 consists of 15 residues. CDR1 SGHTA and CDR2 FQGNSA come from the germline V gene. CDR3 residues: CASSFTSGGYNEQFF. CDR3 DNA sequence: TGTGCCAGCAGCTTTACCAGCGGGGGGTACAATGAGCAGTTCTTC.